Listed here are 17 T cell receptor beta chains from one sample, sequenced in a study of CXCR3-negative and CXCR3-positive naive CD8 T cells. 5' RACE with UMI labels generated the TRB cDNA libraries. TCRdb re-called the 5' RACE reads and shows each CDR3 protein once, DNA omitted. This listing includes approximately 20,000 distinct CDR3 sequences. Material for sequencing was memory CD8+ T cells from blood. The receptors were gathered from a human donor in good health. Some clones in this sample may be carry-over from other donors' samples.

This clonotype shows up as medium-sized (0.01 to 0.1%) by frequency. This chain connects TRBV12-3 or TRBV12-4 to TRBJ2-7. The CDR3 contains 11 residues. CDR3 sequence: CASSHTYEQYF.

This chain links TRBV15 with TRBJ2-7; the TRBD1 assignment by TCRdb is unverifiable without DNA. This CDR3 spans 15 amino acids. Germline CDR1 reads LNHNV; CDR2 reads YYDKDF (reference sequence). Here the CDR3 reads CATSIPGGSLYEQYF.

The rearrangement uses TRBV20-1 and TRBJ2-2; as DNA is missing, the TRBD1 call by TCRdb cannot be tested. The germline V gene has CDR1 DFQATT and CDR2 SNEGSKA (reference sequence). This CDR3 spans 15 amino acids. CDR3 loop: CSASRTGAETGELFF.

The chain employs TRBV12-5 and TRBJ2-1; absent DNA, TCRdb's TRBD1 call cannot be checked. Germline V lookup: CDR1 LGHNT, CDR2 FRNRAP. The CDR3 contains 13 residues. CDR3 amino acids: CASGLVGADEQFF.

The gene calls are TRBV29-1 and TRBJ2-7; TCRdb's D call, TRBD1, is unchecked because there is no DNA. CDR3 size: 12 residues. CDR1 and CDR2 (germline): SQVTM, ANQGSEA. The chain's CDR3 is CSVEGQAYEQYF.

The gene calls are TRBV7-9 and TRBJ2-5; TCRdb's D call of TRBD1 is untestable without DNA. This CDR3 contains 12 residues. CDR1 SEHNR and CDR2 FQNEAQ come from the germline V gene (reference sequence). This chain's CDR3 is CASSLRGETQYF.

The V gene is TRBV7-6, the J gene TRBJ2-3; TCRdb proposes TRBD1, but this gene call is untestable without DNA. The CDR3 extends over 14 amino acids. Germline CDR1 SGHVS, CDR2 FNYEAQ. CDR3 in amino acids: CASSFSGEADTQYF.

J is TRBJ2-7 and V is TRBV20-1; checking the TCRdb D call of TRBD1 is not possible without DNA. Looked up from germline, CDR1 is DFQATT and CDR2 is SNEGSKA (reference sequence). The CDR3 runs to 14 residues. The CDR3 loop is CSARRPGDTYEQYF.

The chain combines TRBV19 with TRBJ1-4. Germline V gene lookup returns CDR1 LNHDA and CDR2 SQIVND (reference sequence). The CDR3 covers 15 residues. Here the CDR3 reads CASSWEGSLAEKLFF.

This chain links TRBV10-3 with TRBJ1-3. Germline V gene sequence: CDR1 ENHRY, CDR2 SYGVKD. This CDR3 region has 14 residues. CDR3 sequence: CAISASGSGNTIYF.

This chain connects TRBV29-1 to TRBJ2-1; TCRdb's D gene call, TRBD1, goes unchecked for lack of DNA. The CDR3 length is 13 residues. The germline V gene encodes CDR1 SQVTM and CDR2 ANQGSEA. CDR3 region: CSANRGDHNEQFF.

V gene TRBV7-6 combines with J gene TRBJ2-7; TCRdb proposes TRBD1, but this gene call is untestable without DNA. The length of the CDR3 is 14 residues. In germline, CDR1 is SGHVS, CDR2 FNYEAQ. The CDR3 protein is CASSFGTETYEQYF.

V and J are TRBV29-1 and TRBJ2-1; TCRdb designates TRBD1, a call that cannot be tested without DNA. CDR3 length: 20 amino acids. Germline lookup yields CDR1 SQVTM and CDR2 ANQGSEA. The CDR3 sequence: CSVEDGQGSIRVYDYNEQFF.

The V and J genes are TRBV7-9 and TRBJ2-3. The germline CDR1 and CDR2 sequences are SEHNR and FQNEAQ (reference sequence). This CDR3 is built from 16 residues. The CDR3 loop reads CASSPPSVPSTDTQYF.

This sequence joins TRBV5-1 and TRBJ2-7. There are 15 residues in the CDR3. CDR1 and CDR2 (germline): SGHRS, YFSETQ. This CDR3 reads CASSLGLGSSYEQYF.

The chain has TRBV20-1 and TRBJ2-2; the TRBD1 assignment by TCRdb is unverifiable without DNA. In germline, CDR1 is DFQATT, CDR2 SNEGSKA (reference sequence). This CDR3 has 14 residues. This CDR3 is CSTRQGGDTGELFF.

The rearrangement joins TRBV6-5 to TRBJ1-1; the TRBD1 assignment by TCRdb is unverifiable without DNA. Germline V gene sequence: CDR1 MNHEY, CDR2 SVGAGI. The CDR3 is made up of 14 amino acids. The CDR3 is CASSKPGMNTEAFF.